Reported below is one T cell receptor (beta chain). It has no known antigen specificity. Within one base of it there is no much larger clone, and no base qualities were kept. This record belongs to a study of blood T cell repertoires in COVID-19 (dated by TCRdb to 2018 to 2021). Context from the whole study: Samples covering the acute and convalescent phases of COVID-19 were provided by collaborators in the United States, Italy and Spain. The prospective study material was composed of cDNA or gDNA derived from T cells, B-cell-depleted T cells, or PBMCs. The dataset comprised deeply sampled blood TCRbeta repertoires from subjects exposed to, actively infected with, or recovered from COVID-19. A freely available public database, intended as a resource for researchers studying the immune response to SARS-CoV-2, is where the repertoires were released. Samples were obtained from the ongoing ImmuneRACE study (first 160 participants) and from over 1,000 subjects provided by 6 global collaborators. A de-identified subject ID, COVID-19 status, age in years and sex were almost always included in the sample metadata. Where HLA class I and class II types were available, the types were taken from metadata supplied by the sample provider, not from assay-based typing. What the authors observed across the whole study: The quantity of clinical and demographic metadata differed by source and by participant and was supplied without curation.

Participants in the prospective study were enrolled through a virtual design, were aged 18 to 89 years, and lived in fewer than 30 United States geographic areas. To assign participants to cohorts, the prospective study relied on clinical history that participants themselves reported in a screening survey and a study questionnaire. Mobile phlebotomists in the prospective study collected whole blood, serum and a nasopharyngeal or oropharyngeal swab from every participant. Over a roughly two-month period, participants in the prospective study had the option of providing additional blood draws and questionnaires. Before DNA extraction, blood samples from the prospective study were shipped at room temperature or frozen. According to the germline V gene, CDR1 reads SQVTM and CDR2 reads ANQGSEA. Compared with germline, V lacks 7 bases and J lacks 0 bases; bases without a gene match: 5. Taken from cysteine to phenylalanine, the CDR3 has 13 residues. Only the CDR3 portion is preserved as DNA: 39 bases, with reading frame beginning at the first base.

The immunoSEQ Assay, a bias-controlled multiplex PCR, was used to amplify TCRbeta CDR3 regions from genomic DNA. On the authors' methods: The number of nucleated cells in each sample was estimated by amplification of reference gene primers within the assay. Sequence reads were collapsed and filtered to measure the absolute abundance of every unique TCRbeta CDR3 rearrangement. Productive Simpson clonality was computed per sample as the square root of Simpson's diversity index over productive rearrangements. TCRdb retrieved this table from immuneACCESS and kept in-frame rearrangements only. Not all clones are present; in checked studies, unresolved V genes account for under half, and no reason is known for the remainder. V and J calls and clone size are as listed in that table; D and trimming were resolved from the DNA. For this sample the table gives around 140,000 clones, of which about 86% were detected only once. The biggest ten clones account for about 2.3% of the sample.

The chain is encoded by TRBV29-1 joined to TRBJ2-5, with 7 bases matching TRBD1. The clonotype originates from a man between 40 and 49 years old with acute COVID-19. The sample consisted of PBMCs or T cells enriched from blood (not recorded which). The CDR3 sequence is CSGQDRYQETQYF. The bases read TGCAGCGGCCAGGACAGGTACCAAGAGACCCAGTACTTC.